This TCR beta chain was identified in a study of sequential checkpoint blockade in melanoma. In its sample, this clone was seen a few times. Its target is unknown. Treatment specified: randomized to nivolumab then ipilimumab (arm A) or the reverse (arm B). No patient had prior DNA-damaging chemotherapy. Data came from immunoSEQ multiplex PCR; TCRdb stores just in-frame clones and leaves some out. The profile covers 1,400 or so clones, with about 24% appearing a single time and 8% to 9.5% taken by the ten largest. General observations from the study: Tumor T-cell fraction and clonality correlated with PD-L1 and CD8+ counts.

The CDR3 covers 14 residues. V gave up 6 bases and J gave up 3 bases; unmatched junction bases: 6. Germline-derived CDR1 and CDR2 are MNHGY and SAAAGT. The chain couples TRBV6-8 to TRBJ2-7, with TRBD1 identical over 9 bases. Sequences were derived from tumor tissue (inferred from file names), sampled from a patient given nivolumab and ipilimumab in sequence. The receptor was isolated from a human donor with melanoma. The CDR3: CASRPPGQGYEQYF. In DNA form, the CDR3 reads TGTGCCAGCAGACCCCCGGGACAGGGCTACGAGCAGTACTTC.